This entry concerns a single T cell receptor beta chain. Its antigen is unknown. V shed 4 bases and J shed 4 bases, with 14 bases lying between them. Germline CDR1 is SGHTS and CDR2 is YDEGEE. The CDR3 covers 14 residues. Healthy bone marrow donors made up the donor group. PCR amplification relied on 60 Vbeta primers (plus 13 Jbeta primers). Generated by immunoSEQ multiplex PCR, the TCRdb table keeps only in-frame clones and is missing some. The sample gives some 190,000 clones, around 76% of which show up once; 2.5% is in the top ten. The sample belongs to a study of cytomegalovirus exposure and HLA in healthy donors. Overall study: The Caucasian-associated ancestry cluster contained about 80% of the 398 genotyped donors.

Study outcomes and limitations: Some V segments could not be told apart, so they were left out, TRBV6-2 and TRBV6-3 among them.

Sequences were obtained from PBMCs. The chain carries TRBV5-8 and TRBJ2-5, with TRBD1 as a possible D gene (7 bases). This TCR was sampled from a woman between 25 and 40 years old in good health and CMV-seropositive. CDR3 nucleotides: TGTGCCAGCAGCCATAGACAGGGAGGAGAGACCCAGTACTTC. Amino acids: CASSHRQGGETQYF.